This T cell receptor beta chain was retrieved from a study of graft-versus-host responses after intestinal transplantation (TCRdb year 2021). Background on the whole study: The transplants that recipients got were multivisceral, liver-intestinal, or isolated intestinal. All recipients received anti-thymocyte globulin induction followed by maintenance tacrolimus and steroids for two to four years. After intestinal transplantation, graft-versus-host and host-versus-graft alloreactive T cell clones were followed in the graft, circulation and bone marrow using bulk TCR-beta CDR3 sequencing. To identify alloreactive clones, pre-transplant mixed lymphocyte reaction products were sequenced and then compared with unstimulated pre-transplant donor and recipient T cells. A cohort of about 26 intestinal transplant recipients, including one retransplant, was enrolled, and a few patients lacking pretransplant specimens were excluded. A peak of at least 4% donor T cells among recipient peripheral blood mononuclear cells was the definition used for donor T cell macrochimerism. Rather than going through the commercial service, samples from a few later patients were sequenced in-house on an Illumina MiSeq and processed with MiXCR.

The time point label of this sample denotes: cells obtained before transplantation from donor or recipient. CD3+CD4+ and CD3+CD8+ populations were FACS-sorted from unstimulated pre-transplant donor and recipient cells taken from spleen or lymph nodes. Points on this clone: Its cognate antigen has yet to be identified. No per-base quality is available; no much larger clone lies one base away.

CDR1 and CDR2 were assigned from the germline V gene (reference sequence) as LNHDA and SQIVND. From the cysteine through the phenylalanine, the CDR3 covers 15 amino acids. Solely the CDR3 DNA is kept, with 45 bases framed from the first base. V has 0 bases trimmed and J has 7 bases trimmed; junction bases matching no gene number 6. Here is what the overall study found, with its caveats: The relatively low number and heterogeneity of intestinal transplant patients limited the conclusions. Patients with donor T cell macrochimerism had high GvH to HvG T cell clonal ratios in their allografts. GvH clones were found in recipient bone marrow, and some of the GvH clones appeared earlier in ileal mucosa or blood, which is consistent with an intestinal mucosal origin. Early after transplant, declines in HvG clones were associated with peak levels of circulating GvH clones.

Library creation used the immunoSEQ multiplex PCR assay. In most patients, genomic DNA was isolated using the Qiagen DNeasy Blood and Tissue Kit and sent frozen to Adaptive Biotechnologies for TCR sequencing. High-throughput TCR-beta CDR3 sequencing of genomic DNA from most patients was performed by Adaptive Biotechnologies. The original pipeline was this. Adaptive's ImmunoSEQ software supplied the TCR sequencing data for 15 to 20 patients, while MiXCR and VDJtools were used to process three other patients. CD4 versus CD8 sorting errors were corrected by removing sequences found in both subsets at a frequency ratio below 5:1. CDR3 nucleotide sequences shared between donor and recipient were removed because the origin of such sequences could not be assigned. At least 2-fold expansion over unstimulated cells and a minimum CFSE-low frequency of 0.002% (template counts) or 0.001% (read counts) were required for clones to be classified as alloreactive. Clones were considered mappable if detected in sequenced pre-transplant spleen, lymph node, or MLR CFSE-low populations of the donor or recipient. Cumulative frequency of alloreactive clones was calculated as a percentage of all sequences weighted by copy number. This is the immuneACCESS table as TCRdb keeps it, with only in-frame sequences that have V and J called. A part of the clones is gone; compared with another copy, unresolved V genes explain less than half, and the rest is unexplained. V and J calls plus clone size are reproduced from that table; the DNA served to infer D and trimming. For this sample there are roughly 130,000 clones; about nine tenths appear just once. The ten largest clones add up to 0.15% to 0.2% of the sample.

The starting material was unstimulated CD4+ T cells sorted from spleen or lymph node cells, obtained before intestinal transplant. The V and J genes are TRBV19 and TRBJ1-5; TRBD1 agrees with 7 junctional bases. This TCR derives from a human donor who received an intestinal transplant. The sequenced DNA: TGTGCCAGTAGTATAGAGGGGCAGGGGGGACAGCCCCAGCATTTT. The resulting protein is CASSIEGQGGQPQHF.